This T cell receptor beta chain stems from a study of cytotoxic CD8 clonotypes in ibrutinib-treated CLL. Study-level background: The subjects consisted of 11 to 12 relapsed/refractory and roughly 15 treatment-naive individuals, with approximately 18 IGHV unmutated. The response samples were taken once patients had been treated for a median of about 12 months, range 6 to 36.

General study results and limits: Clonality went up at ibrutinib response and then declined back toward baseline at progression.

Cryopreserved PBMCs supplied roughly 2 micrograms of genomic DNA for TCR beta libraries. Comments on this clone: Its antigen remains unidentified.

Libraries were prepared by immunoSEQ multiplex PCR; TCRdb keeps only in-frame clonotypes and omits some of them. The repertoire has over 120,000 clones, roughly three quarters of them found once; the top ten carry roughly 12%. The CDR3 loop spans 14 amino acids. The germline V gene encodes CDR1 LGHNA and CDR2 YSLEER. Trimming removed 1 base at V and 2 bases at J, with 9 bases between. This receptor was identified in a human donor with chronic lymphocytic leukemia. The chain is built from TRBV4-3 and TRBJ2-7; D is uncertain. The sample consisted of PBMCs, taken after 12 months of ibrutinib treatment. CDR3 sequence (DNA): TGCGCCAGCAGCCAAGGACACCATCCCTACGAGCAGTACTTC. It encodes CASSQGHHPYEQYF.